This T cell receptor beta chain was captured in a study of regulatory T cells in long-lasting Graves disease. This clonotype was observed a few times. Indicated time point: newly diagnosed GD, antithyroid drugs for less than 3 months. From PBMCs, RNA was extracted and then used to make the TCR library. Patient provenance is recorded as an endocrinology department in Xi'an, China. Germline CDR1 is SNHLY and CDR2 is FYNNEI. Trimming removed 7 bases from V and 4 bases from J; junction bases left unmatched: 9. The CDR3 consists of 15 residues. Building of the TCR beta libraries involved iRepertoire HTBI primers and Arm-PCR of CDR3 regions. TCRdb reprocessed the multiplex PCR reads via MiXCR and lists one record per CDR3 protein. The sample gives 350,000 to 450,000 distinct CDR3 sequences, approximately 15% of which show up once; 30% is in the top ten. The same data also contributed to another study, on T cells in Graves' hyperthyroidism and ophthalmopathy. That paper states: TCR CDR3 underwent first-round RT-PCR with the HTBI primer set. Among clonotypes expanded in thyroid above 0.001, most were also found in blood. Progression to ophthalmopathy was predicted a median of roughly 6.8 months early.

V gene TRBV2 combines with J gene TRBJ2-2; 7 positions match TRBD2. This TCR derives from a man between 35 and 55 years old with Graves disease. Source: peripheral blood mononuclear cells (PBMCs), taken at new diagnosis, from a patient treated with antithyroid drugs. CDR3 loop: CASNRALAGTGELFF. CDR3 DNA: TGTGCCAGCAACCGTGCCTTAGCGGGCACCGGGGAGCTGTTTTTT.